This entry lists 24 T cell receptor beta chains sequenced from one sample in a study of blood T cell repertoires in COVID-19. TCRdb's copy holds only in-frame clones and misses some; the assay was immunoSEQ multiplex PCR. This table has around 150,000 clones, approximately 79% appearing once. Sequencing was carried out using PBMCs or T cells enriched from blood (not recorded which). Receptors were obtained from a man aged 50-59 years who had recovered from COVID-19.

This sequence joins TRBV5-5 and TRBJ2-1, with 9 bases that match TRBD2. This CDR3 is built from 17 residues. Trimming at V came to 3 bases and at J to 3 bases, leaving 10 bases not matched to a gene. The V gene's germline CDR1 is SGHKS and CDR2 YYEKEE (reference sequence). This CDR3 reads CASSSPKTSGHYNEQFF. The CDR3 bases are TGTGCCAGCAGCTCCCCCAAAACTAGCGGGCACTACAATGAGCAGTTCTTC.

The V call is TRBV5-1, the J call TRBJ2-6; 10 bases match TRBD2. V shed 2 bases, J shed 1 base, and the junction held 3 bases outside the gene matches. The length of the CDR3 is 17 residues. CDR1 SGHRS and CDR2 YFSETQ come from the germline V gene. The CDR3: CASSLSSGGSGANVLTF. For the CDR3, the DNA is TGCGCCAGCAGCTTATCTAGCGGGGGATCTGGGGCCAACGTCCTGACTTTC.

This clone showed up just once. This sequence joins TRBV6-5 and TRBJ2-1; TRBD2 agrees at 11 bases. The CDR3 spans 15 residues. In germline, CDR1 is MNHEY, CDR2 SVGAGI. Germline trimming cut 6 bases from V and 5 bases from J; bases unmatched to any gene: 6. CDR3 sequence reads: CASRTSGGRHNEQFF. The CDR3 DNA is TGTGCCAGCAGAACTAGCGGGGGACGCCACAATGAGCAGTTCTTC.

This chain links TRBV4-1 with TRBJ2-5; TRBD2 aligns across 12 bases. Germline CDR1 reads MGHRA; CDR2 reads YSYEKL. The CDR3 runs 16 residues. V lost 1 base, J lost 5 bases, and 5 bases stayed unmatched. The DNA of the CDR3 is TGCGCCAGCAGCCAAGCTAGCGGGGGGGCCTATGAGACCCAGTACTTC. Translation: CASSQASGGAYETQYF.

V and J are TRBV9 and TRBJ1-4; the D is unclear. Trimming shortened V by 4 bases and J by 4 bases, and 11 bases separated the two germline ends. There are 14 residues in the CDR3. CDR1 is SGDLS, CDR2 YYNGEE, per germline. The CDR3 reads CASSSLGGNEKLFF. CDR3 DNA: TGTGCCAGCAGCTCACTGGGAGGTAATGAAAAACTGTTTTTT.

The chain couples TRBV2 to TRBJ2-5; D unresolved. In germline, CDR1 is SNHLY, CDR2 FYNNEI. Trimming removed 6 bases from V and 5 bases from J, with 13 bases in between. This CDR3 is built from 13 residues. CDR3 residues: CASRRSSQETQYF. As DNA, the CDR3 is TGTGCCAGCAGGCGCTCTAGTCAGGAGACCCAGTACTTC.

This chain connects TRBV29-1 to TRBJ2-2, with 7 bases aligning to TRBD1. Per germline, CDR1 SQVTM and CDR2 ANQGSEA. The CDR3 loop spans 15 amino acids. The junction had 12 bases not matched to a gene; V was cut back by 7 bases and J by 4 bases. CDR3 protein: CSARTGSRSTGELFF. For the CDR3, the DNA is TGCAGCGCCCGGACAGGTTCCAGGTCCACCGGGGAGCTGTTTTTT.

V is TRBV5-4 and J is TRBJ2-1; 9 nucleotides line up with TRBD1. Looked up from germline, CDR1 is SGHNT and CDR2 is YYREEE (reference sequence). The CDR3 extends over 16 amino acids. With V trimmed by 1 base and J by 0 bases, 2 bases remained unmatched. The CDR3 protein is CASSLSQGASYNEQFF. The CDR3 region has the DNA TGTGCCAGCAGCTTGTCACAGGGGGCCTCCTACAATGAGCAGTTCTTC.

CDR3 loop: CASSLGSGGATGELFF. Written as DNA, the CDR3 is TGTGCCAGCAGCTTGGGTAGCGGGGGGGCAACCGGGGAGCTGTTTTTT. V usage is TRBV5-4 and J usage is TRBJ2-2; 11 bases align to TRBD2. V shed 0 bases and J 5 bases; nucleotides not matched to a gene: 3. The CDR3 extends over 16 amino acids. Germline CDR1 reads SGHNT; CDR2 reads YYREEE (reference sequence).

The chain uses TRBV6-4 and TRBJ2-1, with TRBD2 identical over 8 bases. The junction had 5 bases not matched to a gene; V was cut back by 0 bases and J by 4 bases. Germline V gives CDR1 MRHNA, CDR2 SNTAGT. The CDR3 runs to 16 residues. The chain's CDR3 is CASSDSNGGAYNEQFF. CDR3 DNA sequence: TGTGCCAGCAGTGACTCGAACGGGGGGGCTTACAATGAGCAGTTCTTC.

The V call is TRBV6-5, the J call TRBJ1-1; D is possibly TRBD1 (5 bases). The V end was cut by 6 bases, the J end by 7 bases, with 15 bases between. The CDR3 length is 13 residues. Per germline, CDR1 MNHEY and CDR2 SVGAGI. The chain's CDR3 is CASSTSGFVEAFF. CDR3 sequence (DNA): TGTGCCAGCAGCACCTCAGGGTTCGTTGAAGCTTTCTTT.

The chain uses TRBV21-1 and TRBJ2-1; TRBD2, the D gene given by the table, was not confirmed from the DNA. TRBV21-1 is annotated as a pseudogene. The length of the CDR3 is 17 residues. The chain's CDR3 is CASSKFQLAGCDNEQFF. The CDR3 nucleotides are TGTGCCAGCAGCAAATTCCAACTAGCGGGGTGCGACAATGAGCAGTTCTTC.

This clone was counted a few times. This chain connects TRBV25-1 to TRBJ1-1, with 9 positions matching TRBD1. The CDR3 is 16 residues long. Trimming took 7 bases from V and 5 from J; bases not matched to a gene: 14. Germline values: CDR1 MGHDK, CDR2 SYGVNS. Here the CDR3 reads CASTPSTGGVWTEAFF. In nucleotides, the CDR3 is TGTGCCAGCACCCCATCGACAGGGGGTGTTTGGACTGAAGCTTTCTTT.

The chain has TRBV7-9 and TRBJ1-1; the D gene is possibly TRBD1 (5 bases). V shed 3 bases and J shed 5 bases, with 16 bases lying between them. Germline values: CDR1 SEHNR, CDR2 FQNEAQ (reference sequence). This CDR3 spans 15 amino acids. The CDR3 reads CASSLIVRGRTEAFF. DNA of the CDR3: TGTGCCAGCAGCTTGATAGTCCGGGGGAGGACTGAAGCTTTCTTT. Filled out from reference TRBV7-9 and TRBJ1-1, the complete variable domain reads DTGVSQNPRHKITKRGQNVTFRCDPISEHNRLYWYRQTLGQGPEFLTYFQNEAQLEKSRLLSDRFSAERPKGSFSTLEIQRTEQGDSAMYLCASSLIVRGRTEAFFGQGTRLTVV.

The rearrangement joins TRBV7-2 to TRBJ1-3; possible D gene TRBD1, 6 bases. This CDR3 is built from 16 residues. The germline CDR1 and CDR2 sequences are SGHTA and FQGNSA. Between the trimmed V and J ends, which lost 1 base and 4 bases, there was a span of 14 bases. The CDR3 here is CASSLVLGATGNTIYF. Here the CDR3 DNA reads TGTGCCAGCAGCTTAGTGCTGGGGGCGACGGGAAACACCATATATTTT.

V gene TRBV13 combines with J gene TRBJ2-1; 13 bases are a match to TRBD2. Germline trimming cut 1 base from V and 6 bases from J; bases unmatched to any gene: 3. Per the germline V gene, CDR1 is PRHDT and CDR2 is FYEKMQ (reference sequence). This CDR3 has 16 residues. The CDR3 reads CASSLAGLAGFNEQFF. The CDR3 nucleotides are TGTGCCAGCAGCTTAGCGGGACTAGCGGGGTTCAATGAGCAGTTCTTC.

The chain uses TRBV5-1 and TRBJ2-3; D ambiguous. Looked up from germline, CDR1 is SGHRS and CDR2 is YFSETQ. The CDR3 is 13 amino acids. Trimming left V 4 bases short and J 1 base short, with 7 bases between. The CDR3 loop reads CASSPQGTDTQYF. The CDR3 bases are TGCGCCAGCAGCCCTCAGGGCACAGATACGCAGTATTTT.

In DNA form, the CDR3 reads TGTGCCAGCAGCAGCCGGGACAGGCATTGGAATGAGCAGTTCTTC. Its protein is CASSSRDRHWNEQFF. The chain couples TRBV9 to TRBJ2-1; 8 nucleotides match TRBD1. V shed 4 bases and J 7 bases; nucleotides not matched to a gene: 10. Germline V gives CDR1 SGDLS, CDR2 YYNGEE. CDR3 length equals 15 residues.

The chain employs TRBV5-1 and TRBJ1-4, with a tentative D call TRBD1 (6 bases). CDR1 and CDR2 (germline): SGHRS, YFSETQ. This CDR3 is built from 15 residues. Trimming pared 1 base from V and 7 bases from J, leaving 14 bases between. DNA of the CDR3: TGCGCCAGCAGCTTGAGTGCAGGGGTGGGTGAAAAACTGTTTTTT. This codes for CASSLSAGVGEKLFF.

This chain uses TRBV7-2 with TRBJ1-5, with D perhaps matching TRBD1 (6 bases). The CDR3 length is 13 residues. V was cut by 5 bases and J by 7 bases, with 12 bases left in between. Germline values: CDR1 SGHTA, CDR2 FQGNSA. Here the CDR3 DNA reads TGTGCCAGCAGCGGACAGCCGGGGCAGCCCCAGCATTTT. Translation gives CASSGQPGQPQHF.

The chain has TRBV30 and TRBJ2-2, with D tentatively TRBD2 (6 bases). Germline assignment: CDR1 GTSNPN and CDR2 SVGIG (reference sequence). The CDR3 loop spans 13 amino acids. V lost 3 bases to trimming and J lost 6 bases, with 11 bases between them. The CDR3 loop is CAWRLAAAGELFF. CDR3 nucleotide sequence: TGTGCCTGGAGACTAGCAGCGGCCGGGGAGCTGTTTTTT.

The chain joins TRBV2 to TRBJ2-7, with TRBD1 matching over 9 bases. Germline trimming cut 4 bases from V and 1 base from J; bases unmatched to any gene: 5. Per germline, CDR1 SNHLY and CDR2 FYNNEI. This CDR3 has 15 amino acids. The CDR3 region has the DNA TGTGCCAGCAGTGCCCAACAGGGGGCATCCTACGAGCAGTACTTC. Protein: CASSAQQGASYEQYF.

The CDR3, as DNA: TGTGCCAGCAGTCCCCCCGACAGTTACACCATATATTTT. It specifies CASSPPDSYTIYF. V gene TRBV12-3 or TRBV12-4 combines with J gene TRBJ1-3, with D possibly being TRBD1 (5 bases). The CDR3 is 13 residues long. V gave up 5 bases and J gave up 8 bases, with 13 bases separating them.

The chain combines TRBV30 with TRBJ1-5; 9 positions agree with TRBD1. The CDR3 runs to 14 residues. V dropped 1 base and J dropped 6; count of bases not matched to a gene: 4. Germline CDR1 reads GTSNPN; CDR2 reads SVGIG (reference sequence). The CDR3 spells CAWSAGQGSQPQHF. The CDR3 coding sequence is TGTGCCTGGAGTGCCGGACAGGGGAGTCAGCCCCAGCATTTT.